This entry lists 20 T cell receptor beta chains sequenced from one sample in a study of graft-versus-host responses after intestinal transplantation. No cognate antigen is known for these TCRs. Clones were read by immunoSEQ multiplex PCR, and TCRdb kept only the in-frame ones, dropping some. The sample includes tens of thousands of clones, 75% to 90% seen only once; the top ten take about 18%. The sample here was unstimulated CD8+ T cells sorted from spleen or lymph node cells, taken before intestinal transplant. The receptors stem from a human donor who received an intestinal transplant.

The rearrangement uses TRBV29-1 and TRBJ1-4, with D unclear. Trimming left V 4 bases short and J 0 bases short, with 3 bases between. The germline V gene has CDR1 SQVTM and CDR2 ANQGSEA. The CDR3 has 12 residues. The CDR3 sequence: CSVAATNEKLFF. CDR3 DNA sequence: TGCAGCGTTGCTGCAACTAATGAAAAACTGTTTTTT.

The chain uses TRBV6-1 and TRBJ2-7; D unresolved. V dropped 9 bases and J dropped 6 bases, with 6 bases sitting between them. The CDR3 is 9 residues long. CDR1 is MNHNS, CDR2 SASEGT, per germline. The DNA for the CDR3 is TGTGCCAGGGCATCCGAGCAGTACTTC. As protein: CARASEQYF.

This clone has more than one count but fewer than ten. The rearrangement joins TRBV6-5 to TRBJ2-7; D is perhaps TRBD1 (6 bases). Germline CDR1 reads MNHEY; CDR2 reads SVGAGI. Deletions cut 5 bases from V and 5 bases from J, with 10 bases between. The CDR3 has 12 amino acids. CDR3 loop: CASSPQGNEQYF. As DNA, the CDR3 is TGTGCCAGCAGTCCCCAGGGGAACGAGCAGTACTTC.

This sequence joins TRBV6-4 and TRBJ2-3; TRBD2 might be the D (6 bases). The CDR3 sequence is 13 residues long. V was cut by 6 bases and J by 1 base, with 8 bases left in between. Germline V gives CDR1 MRHNA, CDR2 SNTAGT. The DNA of the CDR3 is TGTGCCAGCAGCCCGGGGGGCACAGATACGCAGTATTTT. Translation: CASSPGGTDTQYF.

This chain connects TRBV6-5 to TRBJ2-5, with 7 bases lining up with TRBD1. The CDR3 is 14 amino acids. Unmatched junction bases numbered 4, after V lost 2 bases and J lost 4 bases. Germline V lookup: CDR1 MNHEY, CDR2 SVGAGI. CDR3 protein: CASSYLTGRETQYF. CDR3 nucleotides: TGTGCCAGCAGTTACCTGACAGGGAGAGAGACCCAGTACTTC.

The CDR3 protein is CASSHPGQANSPLHF. CDR3 DNA: TGCGCCAGCAGCCACCCGGGACAGGCCAATTCACCCCTCCACTTT. The genes are TRBV4-1 and TRBJ1-6, with 8 bases that match TRBD1. Germline V lookup: CDR1 MGHRA, CDR2 YSYEKL. Losses at the gene ends were 3 bases for V and 7 bases for J; bases not matched to a gene: 5. The CDR3 sequence is 15 residues long.

This clone came up once. This chain joins TRBV5-5 and TRBJ1-5, with D possibly TRBD1 on 6 matching bases. In germline, CDR1 is SGHKS, CDR2 YYEKEE (reference sequence). Trimming left V 4 bases short and J 2 bases short, with 16 bases between. The CDR3 covers 16 residues. This CDR3 reads CASSEDSSRGNQPQHF. The CDR3 DNA reads as TGTGCCAGCAGCGAGGACAGCTCGAGGGGCAATCAGCCCCAGCATTTT.

V is TRBV5-8 and J is TRBJ2-5; TRBD2 matches at 9 bases. The J call could be wrong; TRBJ2-7 is a better fit for the DNA end. The CDR3 has 17 residues. Germline V lookup: CDR1 SGHTS, CDR2 YDEGEE. Here the CDR3 reads CASSSLGREGPSYEQYF. The CDR3 DNA sequence: TGTGCCAGCAGCTCCTTAGGGCGGGAGGGCCCTTCCTACGAGCAGTACTTC.

CDR3 loop: CASSLSGVPLTDTQYF. In nucleotides, the CDR3 is TGTGCCAGCAGTTTATCGGGGGTTCCCCTCACAGATACGCAGTATTTT. The chain couples TRBV27 to TRBJ2-3; D may match TRBD1 or TRBD2 (5 bases each). The V gene lost 0 bases and the J gene lost 2 bases, with 12 bases spanning the gap. Germline CDR1 and CDR2: MNHEY and SMNVEV (reference sequence). The CDR3 has 16 amino acids.

The CDR3 reads CASPPPPRYEQYF. Written as DNA, the CDR3 is TGTGCCAGTCCTCCCCCCCCACGCTACGAGCAGTACTTC. The V gene is TRBV25-1, the J gene TRBJ2-7; no definite D call. Trimming took 9 bases from V and 3 from J, leaving 15 bases between them. Germline CDR1 MGHDK, CDR2 SYGVNS. This CDR3 comprises 13 residues.

This rearrangement joins TRBV2 to TRBJ2-5; the match to TRBD2 covers 10 bases. Germline CDR1 SNHLY, CDR2 FYNNEI. The CDR3 is 11 amino acids. Trimming removed 11 bases from V and 5 bases from J; junction bases left unmatched: 2. CDR3 protein: CASSGGETQYF. In nucleotides, the CDR3 is TGTGCCTCTAGCGGGGGTGAGACCCAGTACTTC.

The rearrangement links TRBV19 to TRBJ2-7; TRBD1 agrees at 10 bases. The trim removed 6 bases at V and 5 bases at J, leaving 7 bases unmatched. This CDR3 has 14 residues. Germline V CDR1 and CDR2: LNHDA, SQIVND (reference sequence). The CDR3 spells CASRLTGGNNEQYF. In DNA, the CDR3 is TGTGCCAGTAGGCTGACAGGGGGCAACAACGAGCAGTACTTC.

V and J are TRBV6-5 and TRBJ1-1; 9 nucleotides agree with TRBD1. The CDR3 runs to 15 residues. V trimming: 2 bases; J trimming: 5 bases; junction bases outside the gene matches: 6. From germline, CDR1 is MNHEY and CDR2 SVGAGI. The CDR3: CASSYPGQGWTEAFF. CDR3 nucleotides: TGTGCCAGCAGTTACCCGGGACAGGGTTGGACTGAAGCTTTCTTT.

This clone was seen a few times. The rearrangement joins TRBV2 to TRBJ1-1; D is uncertain. Trimming removed 1 base at V and 1 base at J, with 7 bases between. The germline V gene has CDR1 SNHLY and CDR2 FYNNEI. There are 14 residues in the CDR3. Here the CDR3 reads CASSEEWRNTEAFF. The CDR3 DNA reads TGTGCCAGCAGTGAAGAGTGGCGGAACACTGAAGCTTTCTTT.

The chain links TRBV4-2 to TRBJ2-1, with D possibly matching TRBD1 (5 bases). Germline V gene data show CDR1 as LGHNA and CDR2 as YNFKEQ. The CDR3 loop spans 15 amino acids. The V end was cut by 3 bases, the J end by 8 bases, with 17 bases between. Here the CDR3 DNA reads TGTGCCAGCAGCCACTCCCTCGTAAGGGGCCATGAGCAGTTCTTC. Translation gives CASSHSLVRGHEQFF.

The chain combines TRBV5-1 with TRBJ2-7; 11 nucleotides agree with TRBD2. The CDR3 consists of 14 residues. The germline V gene encodes CDR1 SGHRS and CDR2 YFSETQ. J was trimmed by 3 bases and V by 4 bases; bases with no gene match: 3. DNA for the CDR3: TGCGCCAGCAGCCTACTAGCGGGAGTCTACGAGCAGTACTTC. This translates into CASSLLAGVYEQYF.

The rearrangement joins TRBV9 to TRBJ2-3; TRBD1 matches 9 bases. Germline CDR1 reads SGDLS; CDR2 reads YYNGEE. The CDR3 sequence is 16 residues long. V lost 4 bases to trimming and J lost 5 bases; unmatched junction nucleotides: 11. The CDR3 region is CASSIRTGDSEDTQYF. CDR3 bases: TGTGCCAGCAGCATCCGGACAGGGGACAGTGAAGATACGCAGTATTTT.

In this sample, this clone turned up once. The chain is built from TRBV11-2 and TRBJ2-7, with 7 bases lining up with TRBD1. This CDR3 region has 12 residues. Germline values: CDR1 SGHAT, CDR2 FQNNGV. Losses at the gene ends were 1 base for V and 13 bases for J; bases not matched to a gene: 7. Here the CDR3 DNA reads TGTGCCAGCAGCTTAGGTGGGGACAGCCGATACTTC. Protein product: CASSLGGDSRYF. Variable domain in full (rest from reference TRBV11-2 and TRBJ2-7): EAGVAQSPRYKIIEKRQSVAFWCNPISGHATLYWYQQILGQGPKLLIQFQNNGVVDDSQLPKDRFSAERLKGVDSTLKIQPAKLEDSAVYLCASSLGGDSRYFGPGTRLTVT.

Turning to this clone: The same CDR3 also results from other DNA sequences found in this sample. V and J are TRBV28 and TRBJ2-7, with 11 bases fitting TRBD1. The V and J ends lost 3 bases and 2 bases, in that order; junction bases with no gene match: 3. This CDR3 is built from 15 residues. Germline V CDR1 and CDR2: MDHEN, SYDVKM. CDR3 loop: CASSLGDRGAYEQYF. The CDR3 coding sequence is TGTGCCAGCAGTTTGGGGGACAGGGGGGCCTACGAGCAGTACTTC.

The CDR3 DNA reads as TGTGCCAGCTCCCGGACGGAAAGCTCCTACGAGCAGTACTTC. This translates into CASSRTESSYEQYF. V and J are TRBV14 and TRBJ2-7; D ambiguous. Trimming pared 8 bases from V and 0 bases from J, leaving 14 bases between. The CDR3 spans 14 residues. CDR1 is SGHDN, CDR2 FVKESK, per germline. Looking up the rest from reference TRBV14 and TRBJ2-7 gives the full variable domain: EAGVTQFPSHSVIEKGQTVTLRCDPISGHDNLYWYRRVMGKEIKFLLHFVKESKQDESGMPNNRFLAERTGGTYSTLKVQPAELEDSGVYFCASSRTESSYEQYFGPGTRLTVT.